A selection of T cell receptor beta chains follows, all from one sample in a study of blood T cell repertoires in COVID-19. Clones were sequenced by immunoSEQ multiplex PCR, and TCRdb holds only the in-frame ones, with some missing. This sample has fewer than 500,000 clones, with more than 75% found just once. Specimen: PBMCs or T cells enriched from blood (not recorded which). The receptors come from a woman between 25 and 40 years old with acute COVID-19. The CDR3 runs from the conserved cysteine through the conserved F or W.

j_gene: TRBJ2-2; v_gene: TRBV7-3; CDR3aa: CASSLIHKNTGELFF
j_gene: TRBJ1-5; v_gene: TRBV9; CDR3aa: CASSHGGTYQPQHF
j_gene: TRBJ1-1; v_gene: TRBV7-8; CDR3aa: CASSQYRPGQVNTEAFF
j_gene: TRBJ1-2; v_gene: TRBV7-2; CDR3aa: CASSLKGAYGYTF
j_gene: TRBJ2-7; v_gene: TRBV13; CDR3aa: CASSGLGSGGSYEQYF
j_gene: TRBJ1-2; v_gene: TRBV5-1; CDR3aa: CASRATGGSYTF
j_gene: TRBJ2-2; v_gene: TRBV7-6; CDR3aa: CASSLYLGPTGELFF
j_gene: TRBJ1-6; v_gene: TRBV5-6; CDR3aa: CASSTTTRGRNSPLHF
j_gene: TRBJ1-5; v_gene: TRBV19; CDR3aa: CASRDRDRGGLGNQPQHF
j_gene: TRBJ2-2; v_gene: TRBV9; CDR3aa: CASSRDRVSGELFF
j_gene: TRBJ1-3; v_gene: TRBV18; CDR3aa: CASSPPGVGGNTIYF
j_gene: TRBJ1-1; v_gene: TRBV18; CDR3aa: CASSPPSGSTEAFF
j_gene: TRBJ2-3; v_gene: TRBV4-2; CDR3aa: CASSQELAVRDTQYF
j_gene: TRBJ1-6; v_gene: TRBV27; CDR3aa: CASSFGGGNSPLHF